This T cell receptor (beta chain) was obtained from a study of PD-1 blockade in classical Hodgkin lymphoma. The ends were cut back, 8 bases at V and 0 bases at J, with 13 bases in the middle. The CDR3 runs to 14 residues. Germline V gene data show CDR1 as ENHRY and CDR2 as SYGVKD. TCRdb's table, derived via immunoSEQ multiplex PCR, lists solely in-frame clones and lacks some. The table has 7,000 or so clones, roughly 85% seen once; the top ten hold approximately 2.5%. No patient escaped relapse after autologous stem cell transplantation, and brentuximab vedotin exposure varied. Thawed PBMCs yielded CD4+ T cells through magnetic negative selection.

The V call is TRBV10-3, the J call TRBJ1-1; D might be TRBD1 (5 bases). The sequencing used CD4+ T cells from blood, collected at baseline. This TCR was recovered from a human donor with classical Hodgkin lymphoma. CDR3: CAIAPTGVNTEAFF. In nucleotides, the CDR3 is TGTGCCATCGCCCCTACAGGAGTGAACACTGAAGCTTTCTTT.